This TCR beta chain was recovered during a study of blood T cell repertoires in COVID-19. About the research overall: In each case, the material was cDNA or gDNA derived from T cells, B-cell-depleted T cells, or PBMCs.

Participant age was about 18 to 89 years, and participants resided in approximately 24 US areas. This CDR3 contains 15 residues. Germline V gives CDR1 SGHNT, CDR2 YYREEE (reference sequence). After removal of 1 base from V and 2 bases from J, the junction contained 4 bases not matched to a gene. Profiled with immunoSEQ multiplex PCR; TCRdb holds only in-frame clones, not every one. The sample includes hundreds of thousands of clones, more than 85% seen only once; the top ten take approximately 1.6%. The chain uses TRBV5-4 and TRBJ2-3, with TRBD2 matching 7 bases. This sequence was found in a woman aged 45-65 years who had recovered from COVID-19. The sample taken for sequencing was PBMCs or T cells enriched from blood (not recorded which). CDR3 DNA: TGTGCCAGCAGCTTGAGGCTAGCGGCCACAGATACGCAGTATTTT. This codes for CASSLRLAATDTQYF.